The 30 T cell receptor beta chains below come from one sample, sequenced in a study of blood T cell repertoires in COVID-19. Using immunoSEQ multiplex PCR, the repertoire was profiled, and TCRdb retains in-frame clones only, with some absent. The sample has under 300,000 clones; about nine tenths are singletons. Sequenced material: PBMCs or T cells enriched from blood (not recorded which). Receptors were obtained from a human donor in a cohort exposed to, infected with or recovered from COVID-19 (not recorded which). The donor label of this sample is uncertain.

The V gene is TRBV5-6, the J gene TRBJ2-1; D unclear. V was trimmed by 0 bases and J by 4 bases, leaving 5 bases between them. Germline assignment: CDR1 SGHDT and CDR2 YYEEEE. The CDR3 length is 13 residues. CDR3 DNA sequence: TGTGCCAGCAGCTTGGCACAGTACAATGAGCAGTTCTTC. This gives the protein CASSLAQYNEQFF. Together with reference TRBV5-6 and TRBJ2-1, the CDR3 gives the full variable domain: DAGVTQSPTHLIKTRGQQVTLRCSPKSGHDTVSWYQQALGQGPQFIFQYYEEEERQRGNFPDRFSGHQFPNYSSELNVNALLLGDSALYLCASSLAQYNEQFFGPGTRLTVL.

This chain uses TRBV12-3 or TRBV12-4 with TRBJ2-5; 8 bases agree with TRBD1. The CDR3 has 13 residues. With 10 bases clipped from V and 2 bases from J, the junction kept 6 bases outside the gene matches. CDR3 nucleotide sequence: TGTGCCAACGGTAGGACAGGGCAAGAGACCCAGTACTTC. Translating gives CANGRTGQETQYF.

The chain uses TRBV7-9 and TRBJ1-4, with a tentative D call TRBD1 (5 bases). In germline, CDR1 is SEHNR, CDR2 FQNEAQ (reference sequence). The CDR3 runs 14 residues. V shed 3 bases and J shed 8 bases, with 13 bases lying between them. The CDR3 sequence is CASSFGQGGEKLFF. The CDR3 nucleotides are TGTGCCAGCAGCTTCGGGCAGGGAGGGGAAAAACTGTTTTTT.

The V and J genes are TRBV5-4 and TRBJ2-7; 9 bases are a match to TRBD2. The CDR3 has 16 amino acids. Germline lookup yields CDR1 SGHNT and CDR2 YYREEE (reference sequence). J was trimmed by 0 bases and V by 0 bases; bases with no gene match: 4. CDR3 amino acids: CASSLEAGGTSYEQYF. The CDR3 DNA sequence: TGTGCCAGCAGCTTGGAAGCGGGGGGTACCTCCTACGAGCAGTACTTC.

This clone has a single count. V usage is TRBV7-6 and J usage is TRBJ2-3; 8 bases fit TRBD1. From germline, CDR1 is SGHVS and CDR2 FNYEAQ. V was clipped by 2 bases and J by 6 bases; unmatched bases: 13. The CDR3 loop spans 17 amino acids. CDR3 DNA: TGTGCCAGCAGCTTACGGCCCCGGGACAGGATCCCCGATACGCAGTATTTT. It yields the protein CASSLRPRDRIPDTQYF.

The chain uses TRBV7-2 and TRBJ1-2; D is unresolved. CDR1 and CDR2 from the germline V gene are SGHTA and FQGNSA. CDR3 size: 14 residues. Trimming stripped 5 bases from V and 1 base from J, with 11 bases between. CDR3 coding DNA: TGTGCCAGCAGCCCCCGTGGAGATAACTATGGCTACACCTTC. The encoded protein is CASSPRGDNYGYTF.

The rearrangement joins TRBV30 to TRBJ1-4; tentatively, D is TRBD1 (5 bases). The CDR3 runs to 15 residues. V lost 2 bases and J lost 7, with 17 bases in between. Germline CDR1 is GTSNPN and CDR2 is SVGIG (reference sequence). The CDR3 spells CAWSFSGPRGEKLFF. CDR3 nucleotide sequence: TGTGCCTGGAGTTTCTCCGGGCCAAGGGGTGAAAAACTGTTTTTT.

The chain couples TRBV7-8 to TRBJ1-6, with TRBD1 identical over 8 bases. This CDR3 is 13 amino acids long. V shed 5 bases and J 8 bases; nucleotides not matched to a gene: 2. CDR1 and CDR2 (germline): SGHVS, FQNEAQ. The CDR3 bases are TGTGCCAGCAGCGGGGACAGGTATTCACCCCTCCACTTT. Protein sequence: CASSGDRYSPLHF.

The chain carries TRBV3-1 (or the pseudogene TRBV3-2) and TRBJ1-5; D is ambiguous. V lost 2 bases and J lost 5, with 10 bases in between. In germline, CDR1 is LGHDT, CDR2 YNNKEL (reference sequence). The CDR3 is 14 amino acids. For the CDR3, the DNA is TGTGCCAGCAGCCAAAATCACGGGGATCAGCCCCAGCATTTT. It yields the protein CASSQNHGDQPQHF.

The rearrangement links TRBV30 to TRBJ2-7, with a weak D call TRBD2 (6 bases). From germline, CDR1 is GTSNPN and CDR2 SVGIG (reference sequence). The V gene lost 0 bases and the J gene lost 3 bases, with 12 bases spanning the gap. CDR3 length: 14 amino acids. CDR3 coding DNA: TGTGCCTGGAGTGTATGGCGGAGGGACTACGAGCAGTACTTC. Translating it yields CAWSVWRRDYEQYF.

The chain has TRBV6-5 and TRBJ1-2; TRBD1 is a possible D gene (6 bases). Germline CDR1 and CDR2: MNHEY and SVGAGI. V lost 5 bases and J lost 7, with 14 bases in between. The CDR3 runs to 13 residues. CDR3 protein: CASSPGTRGGYTF. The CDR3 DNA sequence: TGTGCCAGCAGTCCCGGGACACGAGGTGGCTACACCTTC.

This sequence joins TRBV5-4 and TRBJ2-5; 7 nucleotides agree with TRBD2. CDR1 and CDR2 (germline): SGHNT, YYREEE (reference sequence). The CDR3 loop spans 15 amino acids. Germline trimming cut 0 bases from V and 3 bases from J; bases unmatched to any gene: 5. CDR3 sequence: CASSLEAGAKETQYF. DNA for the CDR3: TGTGCCAGCAGCTTGGAGGCGGGAGCGAAAGAGACCCAGTACTTC.

The CDR3 here is CAWTPPRTSAPLATDTQYF. The CDR3 nucleotides read TGTGCCTGGACTCCCCCGCGGACTAGCGCACCCCTAGCCACAGATACGCAGTATTTT. The chain recombines TRBV30 with TRBJ2-3, with TRBD2 identical over 9 bases. Unmatched junction bases numbered 19, after V lost 4 bases and J lost 2 bases. The length of the CDR3 is 19 residues. Per the germline V gene, CDR1 is GTSNPN and CDR2 is SVGIG (reference sequence).

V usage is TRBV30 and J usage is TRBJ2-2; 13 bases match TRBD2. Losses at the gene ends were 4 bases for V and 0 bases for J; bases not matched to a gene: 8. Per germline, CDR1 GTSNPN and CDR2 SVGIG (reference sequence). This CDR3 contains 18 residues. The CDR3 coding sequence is TGTGCCTGGAAGGGTGGGACTAGCGGGGTCGCGAACACCGGGGAGCTGTTTTTT. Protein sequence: CAWKGGTSGVANTGELFF.

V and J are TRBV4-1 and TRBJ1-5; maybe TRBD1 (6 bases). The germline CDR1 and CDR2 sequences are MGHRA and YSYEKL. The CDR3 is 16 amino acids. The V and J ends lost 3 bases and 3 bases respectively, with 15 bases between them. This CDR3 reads CASSQEPTGSNQPQHF. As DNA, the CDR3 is TGCGCCAGCAGCCAGGAACCCACAGGGTCCAATCAGCCCCAGCATTTT.

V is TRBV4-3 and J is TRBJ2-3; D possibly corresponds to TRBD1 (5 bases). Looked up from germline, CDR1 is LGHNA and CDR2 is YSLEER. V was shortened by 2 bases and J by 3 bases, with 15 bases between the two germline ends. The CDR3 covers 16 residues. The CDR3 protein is CASSQSTGARTDTQYF. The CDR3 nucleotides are TGCGCCAGCAGCCAAAGTACAGGCGCAAGGACAGATACGCAGTATTTT.

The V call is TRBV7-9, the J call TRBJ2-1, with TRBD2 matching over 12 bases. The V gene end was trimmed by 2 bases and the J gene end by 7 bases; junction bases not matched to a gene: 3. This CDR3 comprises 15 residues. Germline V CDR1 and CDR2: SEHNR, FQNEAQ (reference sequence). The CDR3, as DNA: TGTGCCAGCAGCTTACTAGCGGGGGGGATGAATGAGCAGTTCTTC. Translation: CASSLLAGGMNEQFF.

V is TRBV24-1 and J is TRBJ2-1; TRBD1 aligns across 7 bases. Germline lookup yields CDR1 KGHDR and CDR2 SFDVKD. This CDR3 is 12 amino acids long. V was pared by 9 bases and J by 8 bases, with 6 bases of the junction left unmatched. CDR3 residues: CATEGQGDEQFF. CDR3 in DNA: TGTGCCACCGAAGGGCAGGGGGATGAGCAGTTCTTC.

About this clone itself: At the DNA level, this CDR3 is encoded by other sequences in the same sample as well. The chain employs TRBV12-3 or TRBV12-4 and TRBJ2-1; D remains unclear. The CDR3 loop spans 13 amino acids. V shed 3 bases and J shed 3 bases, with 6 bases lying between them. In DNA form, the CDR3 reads TGTGCCAGCAGTTTGAACAGCTACAATGAGCAGTTCTTC. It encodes CASSLNSYNEQFF.

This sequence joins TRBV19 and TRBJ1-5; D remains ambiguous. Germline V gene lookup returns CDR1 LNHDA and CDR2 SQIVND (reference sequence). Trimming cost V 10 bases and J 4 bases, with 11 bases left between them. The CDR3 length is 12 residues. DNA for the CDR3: TGTGCCACACGGGGAGGAAATCAGCCCCAGCATTTT. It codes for CATRGGNQPQHF. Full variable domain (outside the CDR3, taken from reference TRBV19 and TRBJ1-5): DGGITQSPKYLFRKEGQNVTLSCEQNLNHDAMYWYRQDPGQGLRLIYYSQIVNDFQKGDIAEGYSVSREKKESFPLTVTSAQKNPTAFYLCATRGGNQPQHFGDGTRLSIL.

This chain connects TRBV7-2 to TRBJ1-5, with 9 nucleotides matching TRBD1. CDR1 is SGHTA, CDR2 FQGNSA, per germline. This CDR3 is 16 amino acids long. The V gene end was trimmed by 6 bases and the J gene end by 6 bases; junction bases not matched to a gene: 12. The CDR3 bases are TGTGCCAGCAGGACTAATTTGACAGGGGGTGCTCAGCCCCAGCATTTT. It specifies CASRTNLTGGAQPQHF.

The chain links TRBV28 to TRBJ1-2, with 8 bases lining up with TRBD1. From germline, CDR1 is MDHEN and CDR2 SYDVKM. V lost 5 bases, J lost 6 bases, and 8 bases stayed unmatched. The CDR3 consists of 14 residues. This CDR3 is CASSLFQDRDGYTF. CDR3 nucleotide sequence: TGTGCCAGCAGTCTATTTCAGGACAGGGATGGCTACACCTTC.

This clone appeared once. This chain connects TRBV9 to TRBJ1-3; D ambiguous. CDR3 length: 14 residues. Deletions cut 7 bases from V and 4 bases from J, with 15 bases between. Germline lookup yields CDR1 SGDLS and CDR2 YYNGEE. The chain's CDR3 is CASRTSNGGNTIYF. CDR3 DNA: TGTGCCAGCCGAACGAGCAACGGGGGAAACACCATATATTTT.

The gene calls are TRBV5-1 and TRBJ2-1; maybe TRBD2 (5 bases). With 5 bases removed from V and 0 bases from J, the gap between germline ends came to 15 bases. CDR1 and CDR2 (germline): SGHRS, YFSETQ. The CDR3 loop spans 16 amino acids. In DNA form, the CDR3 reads TGCGCCAGCAGTCCTGGAGGCGCGAGCTCCTACAATGAGCAGTTCTTC. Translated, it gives CASSPGGASSYNEQFF.

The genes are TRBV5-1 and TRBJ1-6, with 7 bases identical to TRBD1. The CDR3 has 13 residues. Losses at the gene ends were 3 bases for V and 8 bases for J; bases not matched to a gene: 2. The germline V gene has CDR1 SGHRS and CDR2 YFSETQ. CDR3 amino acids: CASSSGQYSPLHF. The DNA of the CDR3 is TGCGCCAGCAGCTCGGGACAGTATTCACCCCTCCACTTT.

The DNA of the CDR3 is TGTGCCTCTCAACCCGCAGGGCACAACTCCTACGAGCAGTACTTC. This codes for CASQPAGHNSYEQYF. The genes are TRBV24-1 and TRBJ2-7; TRBD1 might be the D (5 bases). The germline V gene encodes CDR1 KGHDR and CDR2 SFDVKD. The V end was cut by 12 bases, the J end by 0 bases, with 20 bases between. The length of the CDR3 is 15 residues.

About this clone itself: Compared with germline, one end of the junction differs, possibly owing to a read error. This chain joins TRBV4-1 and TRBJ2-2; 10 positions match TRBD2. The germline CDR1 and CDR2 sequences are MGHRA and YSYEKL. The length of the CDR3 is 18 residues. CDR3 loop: CASSQVDMGLAKTGELFF. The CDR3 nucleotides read TGCGCCAGCAGCCAAGTGGACATGGGACTAGCGAAGACCGGGGAGCTGTTTTTT.

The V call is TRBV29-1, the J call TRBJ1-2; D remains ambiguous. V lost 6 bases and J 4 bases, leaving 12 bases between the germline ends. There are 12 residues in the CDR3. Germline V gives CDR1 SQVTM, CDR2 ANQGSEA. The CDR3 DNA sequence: TGCAGCGTCCAGGACGCGGGCTATGGCTACACCTTC. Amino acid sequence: CSVQDAGYGYTF. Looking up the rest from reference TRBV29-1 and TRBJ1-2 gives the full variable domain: SAVISQKPSRDICQRGTSLTIQCQVDSQVTMMFWYRQQPGQSLTLIATANQGSEATYESGFVIDKFPISRPNLTFSTLTVSNMSPEDSSIYLCSVQDAGYGYTFGSGTRLTVV.

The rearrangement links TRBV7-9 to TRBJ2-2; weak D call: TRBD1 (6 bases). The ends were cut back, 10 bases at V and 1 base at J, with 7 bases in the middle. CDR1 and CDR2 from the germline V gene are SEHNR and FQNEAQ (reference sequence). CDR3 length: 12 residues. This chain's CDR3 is CATQGNTGELFF. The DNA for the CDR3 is TGTGCCACACAGGGGAACACCGGGGAGCTGTTTTTT.

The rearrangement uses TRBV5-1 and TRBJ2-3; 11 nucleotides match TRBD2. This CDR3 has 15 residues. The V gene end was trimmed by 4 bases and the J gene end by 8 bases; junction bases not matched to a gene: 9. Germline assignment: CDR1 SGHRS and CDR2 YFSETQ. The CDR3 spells CASSLSTSGTGTQYF. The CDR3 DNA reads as TGCGCCAGCAGCCTTTCGACTAGCGGGACGGGTACGCAGTATTTT.